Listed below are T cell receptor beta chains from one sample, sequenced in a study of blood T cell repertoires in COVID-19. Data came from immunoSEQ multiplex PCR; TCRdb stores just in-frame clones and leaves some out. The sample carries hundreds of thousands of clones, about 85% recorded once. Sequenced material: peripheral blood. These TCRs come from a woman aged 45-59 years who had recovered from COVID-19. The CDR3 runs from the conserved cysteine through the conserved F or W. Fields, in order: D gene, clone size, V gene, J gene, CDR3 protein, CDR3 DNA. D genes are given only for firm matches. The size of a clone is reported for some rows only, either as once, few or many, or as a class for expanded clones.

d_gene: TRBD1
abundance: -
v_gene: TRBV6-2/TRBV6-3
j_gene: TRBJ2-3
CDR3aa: CASSYRPGQGLQTDTQYF
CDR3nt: TGTGCCAGCAGTTACAGACCGGGACAGGGACTACAAACAGATACGCAGTATTTT

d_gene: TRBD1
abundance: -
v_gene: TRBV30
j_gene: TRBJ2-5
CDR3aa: CAWVNPGQGRETQYF
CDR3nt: TGTGCCTGGGTAAACCCTGGACAGGGGAGAGAGACCCAGTACTTC

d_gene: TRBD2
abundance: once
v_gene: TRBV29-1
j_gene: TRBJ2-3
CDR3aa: CSGERTSGGDTQYF
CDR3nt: TGCAGCGGCGAACGGACTAGCGGGGGAGATACGCAGTATTTT

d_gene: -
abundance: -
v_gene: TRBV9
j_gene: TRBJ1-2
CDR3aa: CASSVAPTETNYGYTF
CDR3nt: TGTGCCAGCAGCGTAGCCCCGACAGAAACTAACTATGGCTACACCTTC

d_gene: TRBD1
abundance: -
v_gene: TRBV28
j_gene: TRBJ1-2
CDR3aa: CASSLVWAGGYGYTF
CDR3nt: TGTGCCAGCAGTTTAGTCTGGGCAGGGGGCTATGGCTACACCTTC

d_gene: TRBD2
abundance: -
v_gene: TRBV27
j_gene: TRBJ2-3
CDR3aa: CASSRTRRDTQYF
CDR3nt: TGTGCCAGCAGTAGGACTAGACGGGATACGCAGTATTTT

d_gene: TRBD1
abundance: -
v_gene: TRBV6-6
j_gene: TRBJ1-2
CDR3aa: CASSYSSGQGAYGYTF
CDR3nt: TGTGCCAGCAGTTACTCGAGCGGACAGGGGGCCTATGGCTACACCTTC

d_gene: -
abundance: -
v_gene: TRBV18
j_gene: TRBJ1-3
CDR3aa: CASTRGLQGSGNTIYF
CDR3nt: TGTGCCAGCACCCGTGGGCTACAGGGCTCCGGAAACACCATATATTTT

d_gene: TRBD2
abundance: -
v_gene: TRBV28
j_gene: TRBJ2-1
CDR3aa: CASSLFRGRSSDEQFF
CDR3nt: TGTGCCAGCAGTTTATTTCGCGGGAGGTCTAGTGATGAGCAGTTCTTC

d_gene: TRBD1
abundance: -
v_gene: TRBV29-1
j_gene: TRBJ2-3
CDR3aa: CSSEGQYTDTQYF
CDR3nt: TGCAGCTCTGAGGGACAGTACACAGATACGCAGTATTTT

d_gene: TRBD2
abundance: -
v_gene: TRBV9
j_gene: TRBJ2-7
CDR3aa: CASSKTSETTYEQYF
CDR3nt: TGTGCCAGCAGCAAGACTAGCGAGACCACATACGAGCAGTACTTC

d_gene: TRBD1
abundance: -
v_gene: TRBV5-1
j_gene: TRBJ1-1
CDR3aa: CASSPDRRYRNTEAFF
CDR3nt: TGCGCCAGCAGCCCGGACAGGAGATACAGAAACACTGAAGCTTTCTTT

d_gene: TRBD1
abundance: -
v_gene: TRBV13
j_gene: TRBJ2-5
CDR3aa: CASSLGTGEETQYF
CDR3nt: TGTGCCAGCAGCTTAGGGACAGGGGAAGAGACCCAGTACTTC

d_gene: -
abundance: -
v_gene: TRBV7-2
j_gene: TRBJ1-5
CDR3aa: CASSLGNTFGSISF
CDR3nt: TGTGCCAGCAGCTTGGGGAATACATTTGGGAGCATCTCTTTT

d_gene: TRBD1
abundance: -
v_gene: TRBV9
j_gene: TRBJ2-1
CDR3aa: CASSVEVDRVGEQFF
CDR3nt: TGTGCCAGCAGCGTAGAGGTTGACAGGGTCGGTGAGCAGTTCTTC

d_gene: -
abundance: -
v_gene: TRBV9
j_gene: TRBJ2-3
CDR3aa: CASSVAASGWNTDTQYF
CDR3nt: TGTGCCAGCAGCGTAGCGGCTAGTGGGTGGAACACAGATACGCAGTATTTT

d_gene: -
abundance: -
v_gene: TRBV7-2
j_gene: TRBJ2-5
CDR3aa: CASSLGTPRETQYF
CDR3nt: TGTGCCAGCAGCTTGGGGACACCGCGAGAGACCCAGTACTTC

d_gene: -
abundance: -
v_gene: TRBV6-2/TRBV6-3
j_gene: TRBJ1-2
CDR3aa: CASSISPLYGYTF
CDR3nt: TGTGCCAGCAGTATCTCTCCCCTCTATGGCTACACCTTC

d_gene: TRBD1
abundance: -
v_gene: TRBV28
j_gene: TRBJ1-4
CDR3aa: CASSLRGTGSEKLFF
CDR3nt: TGTGCCAGCAGTTTACGGGGGACAGGGTCTGAAAAACTGTTTTTT

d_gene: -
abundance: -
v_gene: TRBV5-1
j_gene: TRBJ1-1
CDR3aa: CASSWGGTEAFF
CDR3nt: TGCGCCAGCAGCTGGGGGGGCACTGAAGCTTTCTTT

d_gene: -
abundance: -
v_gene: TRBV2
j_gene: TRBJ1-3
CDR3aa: CASKSSGNTIYF
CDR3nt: TGTGCCAGCAAGAGCTCTGGAAACACCATATATTTT

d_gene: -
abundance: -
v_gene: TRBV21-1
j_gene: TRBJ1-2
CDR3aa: CASSKGYRTYFCYGYTF
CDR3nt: -

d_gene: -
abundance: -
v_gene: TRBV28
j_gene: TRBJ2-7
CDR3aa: CASGTYEQYF
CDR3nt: TGTGCCAGCGGCACCTACGAGCAGTACTTC

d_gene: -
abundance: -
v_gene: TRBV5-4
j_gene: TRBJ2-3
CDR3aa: CASSLGLRGDTQYF
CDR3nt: TGTGCCAGCAGCTTGGGGCTTCGGGGTGATACGCAGTATTTT

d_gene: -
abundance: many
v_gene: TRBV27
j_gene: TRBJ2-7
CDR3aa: CATRSYVADFYF
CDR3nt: TGTGCCACACGCTCTTATGTTGCGGATTTTTACTTC

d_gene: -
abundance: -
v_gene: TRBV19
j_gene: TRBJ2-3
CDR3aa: CASSRQGFTQYF
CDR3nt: TGTGCCAGTAGTAGGCAGGGATTTACGCAGTATTTT

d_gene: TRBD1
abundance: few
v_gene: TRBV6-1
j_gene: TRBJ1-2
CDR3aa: CASSEVWTGTGYTF
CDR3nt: TGTGCCAGCAGTGAAGTCTGGACAGGGACTGGCTACACCTTC

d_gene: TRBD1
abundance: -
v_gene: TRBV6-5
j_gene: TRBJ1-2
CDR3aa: CASSQTGPEGYTF
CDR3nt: TGTGCCAGCAGCCAGACAGGGCCGGAAGGCTACACCTTC

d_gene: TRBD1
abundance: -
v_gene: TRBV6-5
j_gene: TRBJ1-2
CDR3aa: CASRPDRGHRDGYTF
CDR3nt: TGTGCCAGCAGACCAGACAGGGGTCACCGCGATGGCTACACCTTC

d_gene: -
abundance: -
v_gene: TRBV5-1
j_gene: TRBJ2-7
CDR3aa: CASSLVRGFPYEQYF
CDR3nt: TGCGCCAGCAGCTTGGTCAGGGGTTTCCCCTACGAGCAGTACTTC

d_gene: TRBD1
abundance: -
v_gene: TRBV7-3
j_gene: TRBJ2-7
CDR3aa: CASSLSQGDEQYF
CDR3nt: TGTGCCAGCAGCTTAAGTCAGGGGGACGAGCAGTACTTC

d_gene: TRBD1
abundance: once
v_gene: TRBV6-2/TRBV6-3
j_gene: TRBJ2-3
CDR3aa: CASSYRDRGSTDTQYF
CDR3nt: TGTGCCAGCAGTTACCGGGACAGGGGGAGCACAGATACGCAGTATTTT

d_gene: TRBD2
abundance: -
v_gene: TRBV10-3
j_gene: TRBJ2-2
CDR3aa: CAISEGGRYTGELFF
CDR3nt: TGTGCCATCAGTGAAGGCGGGAGGTACACCGGGGAGCTGTTTTTT

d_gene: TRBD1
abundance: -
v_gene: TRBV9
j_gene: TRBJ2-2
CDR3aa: CASSVALDRAIGELFF
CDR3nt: TGTGCCAGCAGCGTAGCCTTGGACAGGGCTATCGGGGAGCTGTTTTTT

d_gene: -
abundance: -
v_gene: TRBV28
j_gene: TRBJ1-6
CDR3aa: CASSPIIVNSPLHF
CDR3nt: TGTGCCAGCAGTCCCATCATAGTTAATTCACCCCTCCACTTT

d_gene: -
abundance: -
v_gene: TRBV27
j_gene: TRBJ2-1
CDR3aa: CASSLSGYNRVRNEQFF
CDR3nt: TGTGCCAGCAGTTTATCGGGGTACAACAGGGTGCGTAATGAGCAGTTCTTC